Presented here are 4 T cell receptor beta chains from one specimen sequenced in a study of blood T cell repertoires in COVID-19. Method: immunoSEQ multiplex PCR; TCRdb's copy keeps in-frame clones and lacks some. The sample carries around 210,000 clones, about four fifths recorded once. What was sequenced was peripheral blood. The receptor source for this set is a woman older than 75 with COVID-19, enrolled during active disease.

This clone has just a few counts. This chain connects TRBV11-2 to TRBJ2-2; possibly TRBD2 for D (5 bases). Germline CDR1 SGHAT, CDR2 FQNNGV. Trimming left V 2 bases short and J 3 bases short, with 22 bases between. This CDR3 contains 19 residues. For the CDR3, the DNA is TGTGCCAGCAGCTTACGAAATCGAGGGTTCAGTAGTTACACCGGGGAGCTGTTTTTT. The encoded protein is CASSLRNRGFSSYTGELFF.

The V and J genes are TRBV27 and TRBJ1-1; D not certain. In germline, CDR1 is MNHEY, CDR2 SMNVEV (reference sequence). The V end was cut by 5 bases, the J end by 4 bases, with 8 bases between. This CDR3 has 12 amino acids. CDR3 coding DNA: TGTGCCAGCAGTGAACGGGGCACTGAAGCTTTCTTT. This gives the protein CASSERGTEAFF.

The chain combines TRBV18 with TRBJ2-5, with D possibly matching TRBD1 (6 bases). The CDR3 contains 15 residues. V shed 3 bases and J shed 4 bases, with 15 bases lying between them. Germline assignment: CDR1 KGHSH and CDR2 LQKENI. In DNA, the CDR3 is TGTGCCAGCTCACCCAACAGGGCGGGCGGAGAGACCCAGTACTTC. It specifies CASSPNRAGGETQYF.

The chain is built from TRBV19 and TRBJ2-3; 7 nucleotides agree with TRBD2. The V gene's germline CDR1 is LNHDA and CDR2 SQIVND (reference sequence). The J segment lost 1 base and the V segment lost 6 bases, leaving 4 bases of the junction unmatched. CDR3 length: 14 amino acids. CDR3 bases: TGTGCCAGTAGCTCTAGCGGCCGCACAGATACGCAGTATTTT. Translating it yields CASSSSGRTDTQYF.